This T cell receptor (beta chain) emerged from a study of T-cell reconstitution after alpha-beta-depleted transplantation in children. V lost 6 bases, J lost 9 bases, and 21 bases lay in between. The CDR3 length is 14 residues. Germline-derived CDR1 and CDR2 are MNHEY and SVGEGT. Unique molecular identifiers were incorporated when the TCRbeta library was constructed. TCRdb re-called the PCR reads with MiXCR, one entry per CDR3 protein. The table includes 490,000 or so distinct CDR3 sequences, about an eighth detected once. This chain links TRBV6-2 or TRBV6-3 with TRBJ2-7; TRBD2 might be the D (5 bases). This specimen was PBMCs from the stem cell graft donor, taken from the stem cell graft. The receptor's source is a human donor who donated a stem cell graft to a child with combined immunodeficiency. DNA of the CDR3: TGTGCCAGCAGCCGAGGGAGCCCGGCTATAGGGCAGTACTTC. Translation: CASSRGSPAIGQYF.